A single sample gave rise to the 11 T cell receptor beta chains below, sequenced in a study of shared clonotypes between healthy human individuals. Sequencing was performed with immunoSEQ multiplex PCR; in TCRdb, only in-frame clones are kept and a portion is missing. The sample consists of roughly 1 million clones, around 76% of them appearing once. What was sequenced was memory CD4+ T cells sorted from blood. Regarding subset: CD45RA-negative fraction. The receptors here all came from a man aged 18 to 30 in good health.

In this sample, this clone turned up a few times. The chain uses TRBV7-2 and TRBJ2-6; D not certain. V was pared by 4 bases and J by 3 bases, with 10 bases between. The CDR3 has 15 amino acids. Germline values: CDR1 SGHTA, CDR2 FQGNSA. The CDR3 spells CASSSGEGGANVLTF. The CDR3 DNA sequence: TGTGCCAGCAGCTCCGGCGAAGGTGGGGCCAACGTCCTGACTTTC.

The chain recombines TRBV5-1 with TRBJ2-1; D is ambiguous. Trimming left V 1 base short and J 7 bases short, with 9 bases between. The CDR3 length is 13 residues. CDR1 is SGHRS and CDR2 is YFSETQ in the germline V gene. Here the CDR3 reads CASSLISGNEQFF. The DNA for the CDR3 is TGCGCCAGCAGCTTGATATCGGGTAATGAGCAGTTCTTC.

The V gene is TRBV7-3, the J gene TRBJ2-1; 12 bases line up with TRBD1. V was clipped by 4 bases and J by 7 bases; unmatched bases: 5. This CDR3 comprises 15 residues. Germline V lookup: CDR1 SGHTA, CDR2 FQGTGA. The chain's CDR3 is CASSSGTGGANEQFF. In DNA, the CDR3 is TGTGCCAGCAGCTCCGGGACAGGGGGCGCGAATGAGCAGTTCTTC.

The genes are TRBV7-9 and TRBJ2-3; TRBD1 is a possible D gene (6 bases). V lost 5 bases and J 8 bases, leaving 11 bases between the germline ends. The CDR3 runs to 12 residues. Germline loops: CDR1 SEHNR, CDR2 FQNEAQ (reference sequence). CDR3 in DNA: TGTGCCAGCAGCACCCTAGGGGGTACGCAGTATTTT. The encoded protein is CASSTLGGTQYF.

This clone was detected only a few times. V gene TRBV10-3 combines with J gene TRBJ2-5, with a weak D call TRBD2 (5 bases). The CDR3 has 17 amino acids. The germline CDR1 and CDR2 sequences are ENHRY and SYGVKD. V was clipped by 8 bases and J by 8 bases, with 30 bases between them. CDR3 loop: CAIPPDLSDTRDRTQYF. CDR3 bases: TGTGCCATCCCCCCGGACTTATCAGATACAAGAGACCGTACCCAGTACTTC.

This chain connects TRBV7-8 to TRBJ2-7, with 9 bases matching TRBD2. The trim removed 1 base at V and 2 bases at J, leaving 3 bases unmatched. Germline V lookup: CDR1 SGHVS, CDR2 FQNEAQ. This CDR3 contains 15 residues. CDR3 residues: CASSLVTSGPYEQYF. The CDR3 DNA follows: TGTGCCAGCAGCTTAGTGACTAGCGGCCCCTACGAGCAGTACTTC.

The chain recombines TRBV7-2 with TRBJ2-1; D gene uncertain. The V gene lost 4 bases and the J gene lost 8 bases, with 9 bases spanning the gap. CDR1 SGHTA and CDR2 FQGNSA come from the germline V gene. The CDR3 spans 12 residues. This chain's CDR3 is CASSSTTDEQFF. In nucleotides, the CDR3 is TGTGCCAGCAGCTCCACGACGGATGAGCAGTTCTTC.

This chain connects TRBV18 to TRBJ2-1; TRBD2 is a possible D gene (6 bases). The V gene's germline CDR1 is KGHSH and CDR2 LQKENI. The CDR3 covers 13 residues. V gave up 3 bases and J gave up 7 bases, with 10 bases separating them. CDR3 nucleotide sequence: TGTGCCAGCTCACCGGGACTTTCGAATGAGCAGTTCTTC. Amino acids: CASSPGLSNEQFF.

The chain recombines TRBV7-9 with TRBJ2-2; possibly TRBD1 for D (6 bases). The V end was cut by 4 bases, the J end by 6 bases, with 15 bases between. Germline CDR1 and CDR2: SEHNR and FQNEAQ (reference sequence). The CDR3 runs 15 residues. CDR3 DNA: TGTGCCAGCAGCTCAGCCGGGACACAATCCGGGGAGCTGTTTTTT. It specifies CASSSAGTQSGELFF.

The chain links TRBV7-9 to TRBJ2-3; D tentatively reads TRBD1 or TRBD2 (5 bases each). CDR1 is SEHNR, CDR2 FQNEAQ, per germline (reference sequence). The CDR3 is 14 amino acids. V gave up 5 bases and J gave up 8 bases, with 17 bases separating them. The CDR3 protein is CASSLQAEAGTQYF. The CDR3 DNA reads TGTGCCAGCAGCCTACAGGCGGAGGCGGGTACGCAGTATTTT.

The CDR3 protein is CAISIAHNEQFF. The CDR3 DNA is TGTGCCATCAGTATTGCCCACAATGAGCAGTTCTTC. The chain employs TRBV10-3 and TRBJ2-1, with no clear D. V gave up 5 bases and J gave up 5 bases, with 7 bases separating them. The CDR3 loop spans 12 amino acids. Germline loops: CDR1 ENHRY, CDR2 SYGVKD.